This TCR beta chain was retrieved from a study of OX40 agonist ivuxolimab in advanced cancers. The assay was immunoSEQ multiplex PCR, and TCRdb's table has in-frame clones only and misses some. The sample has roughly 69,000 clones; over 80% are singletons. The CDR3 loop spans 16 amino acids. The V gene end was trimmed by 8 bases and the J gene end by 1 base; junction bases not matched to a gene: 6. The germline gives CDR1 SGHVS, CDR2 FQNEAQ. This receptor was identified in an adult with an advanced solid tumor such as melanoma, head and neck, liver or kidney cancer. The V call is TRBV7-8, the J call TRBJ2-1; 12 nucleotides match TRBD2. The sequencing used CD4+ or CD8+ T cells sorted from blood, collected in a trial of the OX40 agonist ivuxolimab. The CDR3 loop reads CASGPTSGSSYNEQFF. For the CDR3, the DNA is TGTGCCAGCGGACCGACTAGCGGGAGTTCCTACAATGAGCAGTTCTTC.